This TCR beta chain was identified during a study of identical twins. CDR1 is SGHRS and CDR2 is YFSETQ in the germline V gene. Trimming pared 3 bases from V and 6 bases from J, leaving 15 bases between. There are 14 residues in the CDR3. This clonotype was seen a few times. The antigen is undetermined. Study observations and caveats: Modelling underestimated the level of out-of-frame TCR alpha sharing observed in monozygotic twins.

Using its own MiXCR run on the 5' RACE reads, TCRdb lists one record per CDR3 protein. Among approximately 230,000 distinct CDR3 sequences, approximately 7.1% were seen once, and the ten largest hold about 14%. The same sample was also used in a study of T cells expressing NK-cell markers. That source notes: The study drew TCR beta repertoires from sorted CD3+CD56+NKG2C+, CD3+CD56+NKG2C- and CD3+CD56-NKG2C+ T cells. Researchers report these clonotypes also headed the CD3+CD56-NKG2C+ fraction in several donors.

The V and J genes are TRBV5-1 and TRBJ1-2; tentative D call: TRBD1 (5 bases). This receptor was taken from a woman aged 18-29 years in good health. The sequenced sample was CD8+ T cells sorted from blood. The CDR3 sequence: CASSYRQPDDGYTF. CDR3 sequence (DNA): TGCGCCAGCAGCTACCGACAGCCGGATGATGGCTACACCTTC.